This T cell receptor beta chain was documented in a study of cytomegalovirus exposure and HLA in healthy donors. PCR involved 60 Vbeta and 13 Jbeta primers. Some clones are missing from TCRdb's copy, which holds only in-frame ones; the method was immunoSEQ multiplex PCR. The sample contains roughly 230,000 clones, around 78% of which appear only once. Material: PBMCs. This clonotype was sampled from a boy aged 10-17 years in good health and CMV-seronegative.

Written as DNA, the CDR3 is TGTGCCAGCAGCGCCTGGCGGGGTGGGGAGACCCAGTACTTC. As protein: CASSAWRGGETQYF. The chain carries TRBV11-3 and TRBJ2-5; D perhaps matches TRBD2 (6 bases). The CDR3 runs 14 residues. Germline V gene sequence: CDR1 SGHNT, CDR2 YENEEA. Trimming shortened V by 5 bases and J by 5 bases, and 15 bases separated the two germline ends. Full variable domain (outside the CDR3, taken from reference TRBV11-3 and TRBJ2-5): EAGVVQSPRYKIIEKKQPVAFWCNPISGHNTLYWYLQNLGQGPELLIRYENEEAVDDSQLPKDRFSAERLKGVDSTLKIQPAELGDSAVYLCASSAWRGGETQYFGPGTRLLVL.